Listed below are T cell receptor beta chains from one sample, sequenced in a study of cytomegalovirus exposure and HLA in healthy donors. Clones were read by immunoSEQ multiplex PCR, and TCRdb kept only the in-frame ones, dropping some. In the table there are about 150,000 clones, over 8% of which are singletons. Sequenced sample: PBMCs. These receptors originate from a male donor in good health and CMV-seronegative. CDR3s leave out the opening cysteine and the closing phenylalanine or tryptophan.

V | CDR3
TRBV5-1 | ASSLAGYGYT
TRBV4-3 | ASSQDTPQGAPYEQY
TRBV6-6 | ASTDRTAYGYT
TRBV4-2 | ASSQAGQGANYGYT
TRBV11-2 | ASSERGLAERDGELF
TRBV5-1 | ASSLRGSYNEQF
TRBV27 | ASSSTGTSDFQETQY
TRBV30 | AWSRTKLTGEQF
TRBV7-8 | ASSPAPRDGYT
TRBV7-2 | ASSFTGGPGTNEKLF
TRBV5-1 | ASSSEYLRPEAF
TRBV28 | ASSLGGTGTGELF
TRBV4-3 | ASSQDRSSGTYEQY
TRBV27 | ASSSTVFSYEQY
TRBV10-3 | AISGQDNEQF
TRBV6-4 | ASSDWTGKGRNEQF
TRBV4-1 | ASSQDKGEPSYGYT
TRBV6-6 | ASSYLPGTGTEQY
TRBV7-2 | ASSYLAGSTDTQY
TRBV6-4 | ATRAGGSTDTQY
TRBV28 | ASRPPGQGPREAF
TRBV6-5 | ASKGTSASPLF
TRBV9 | ASSGGGTGSYNEQF
TRBV28 | ASSLPESSYNEQF
TRBV7-2 | ASSLERAGELF
TRBV7-2 | ASSLAERDIQY
TRBV27 | ASSDRSSYEQY
TRBV18 | ASSLGEGAGTEAF
TRBV6-1 | ASSEARGRVSNQPQH
TRBV2 | ASSERGAGYT
TRBV4-1 | ASSQGDSYTEAF
TRBV5-1 | ASSFGGTSGNEQF
TRBV7-9 | ASSFQNSGTYEQY
TRBV25-1 | ASLGSSYEQY
TRBV18 | ASAPGQVNTGELF
TRBV5-1 | ASSSARTSGRGEQY
TRBV5-4 | ASRTRGPGEQF
TRBV19 | ASSIGRGSNQPQH
TRBV6-5 | ASSYSDLGLSREAF
TRBV19 | ASTIWGGPQPQH
TRBV19 | ASSIEGDGSQPQH
TRBV2 | ASSVSAAEQY